What follows are 24 T cell receptor beta chains derived from one specimen sequenced in a study of blood T cell repertoires in COVID-19. Sequencing used immunoSEQ multiplex PCR; TCRdb keeps in-frame clones, though not all of them. The data contain some 210,000 clones, around four fifths of them seen just once; the ten biggest clones take up roughly 20%. The specimen was peripheral blood. Receptor source: a human donor in a cohort sampled during active COVID-19.

The chain couples TRBV19 to TRBJ1-1; D remains ambiguous. Trimming took 1 base from V and 5 from J, leaving 8 bases between them. This CDR3 region has 13 residues. Germline CDR1 LNHDA, CDR2 SQIVND (reference sequence). CDR3 sequence: CASSIVGATEAFF. The CDR3 DNA reads as TGTGCCAGTAGTATAGTGGGAGCTACTGAAGCTTTCTTT.

V gene TRBV6-5 combines with J gene TRBJ2-2, with TRBD1 identical over 7 bases. Germline trimming cut 8 bases from V and 6 bases from J; bases unmatched to any gene: 9. CDR3 length: 14 amino acids. Germline V lookup: CDR1 MNHEY, CDR2 SVGAGI. CDR3 sequence reads: CASLFNRGAGELFF. The DNA of the CDR3 is TGTGCCAGCTTATTTAACAGGGGAGCCGGGGAGCTGTTTTTT.

The rearrangement uses TRBV21-1 and TRBJ2-3; the table's D call TRBD1 went unverified against the DNA. TRBV21-1 is reported as a pseudogene. CDR3 length: 15 amino acids. The CDR3: CASRQTATSTDTQYF. The DNA of the CDR3 is TGTGCCAGCAGACAGACAGCTACTAGCACAGATACGCAGTATTTT.

This clone turned up a few times. This chain joins TRBV3-1 (or the pseudogene TRBV3-2) and TRBJ2-2; no firm D call. The CDR3 is 13 amino acids. The ends were cut back, 2 bases at V and 8 bases at J, with 9 bases in the middle. CDR1 is LGHDT and CDR2 is YNNKEL in the germline V gene (reference sequence). The CDR3 here is CASSQFGWGELFF. In DNA, the CDR3 is TGTGCCAGCAGCCAATTCGGGTGGGGGGAGCTGTTTTTT.

This rearrangement joins TRBV28 to TRBJ1-2, with D possibly matching TRBD1 (5 bases). The CDR3 is made up of 16 amino acids. V was clipped by 4 bases and J by 4 bases, with 19 bases between them. Per germline, CDR1 MDHEN and CDR2 SYDVKM. CDR3 sequence: CASSSTLSGSIYGYTF. The CDR3 DNA is TGTGCCAGCAGTTCGACCCTTTCAGGGTCGATCTATGGCTACACCTTC.

This sequence joins TRBV29-1 and TRBJ2-2, with D perhaps TRBD2 (7 bases). There are 12 residues in the CDR3. Germline CDR1 and CDR2: SQVTM and ANQGSEA. With 4 bases removed from V and 7 bases from J, the gap between germline ends came to 10 bases. CDR3 nucleotide sequence: TGCAGCGTTGGGGAGGGGGACGGGGAGCTGTTTTTT. Translation gives CSVGEGDGELFF.

The rearrangement links TRBV9 to TRBJ2-3; D gene unclear. This CDR3 comprises 14 residues. V lost 3 bases and J 4 bases, leaving 12 bases between the germline ends. The germline gives CDR1 SGDLS, CDR2 YYNGEE. The CDR3 nucleotides are TGTGCCAGCAGCGCGGGTCTGGTCCCAGATACGCAGTATTTT. Protein product: CASSAGLVPDTQYF.

The gene calls are TRBV6-5 and TRBJ2-7, with 7 bases lining up with TRBD2. CDR3 size: 15 residues. Per the germline V gene, CDR1 is MNHEY and CDR2 is SVGAGI. The V gene end was trimmed by 0 bases and the J gene end by 3 bases; junction bases not matched to a gene: 5. CDR3 residues: CASSYSGLRLYEQYF. CDR3 nucleotide sequence: TGTGCCAGCAGTTACTCGGGACTACGTCTCTACGAGCAGTACTTC.

The rearrangement uses TRBV2 and TRBJ2-1; 7 positions agree with TRBD1. J gave up 5 bases and V 7 bases, and 11 bases lay outside the gene matches. The germline V gene has CDR1 SNHLY and CDR2 FYNNEI. The CDR3 sequence is 15 residues long. CDR3 in amino acids: CASMSQGFGHNEQFF. The CDR3 DNA reads as TGTGCCAGCATGTCACAGGGGTTTGGGCACAATGAGCAGTTCTTC.

On this clone itself: One junction end does not reproduce the germline sequence, and a read error may be involved. The chain links TRBV3-1 (or the pseudogene TRBV3-2) to TRBJ2-3; 7 nucleotides align to TRBD1. CDR1 and CDR2 (germline): LGHDT, YNNKEL (reference sequence). This CDR3 contains 13 residues. CDR3 in amino acids: CASSQDFTQGRNF. Written as DNA, the CDR3 is TGTGCCAGCAGCCAAGATTTTACACAGGGGCGCAACTTT.

J is TRBJ1-6 and V is TRBV11-2, with D possibly TRBD1 on 6 matching bases. Trimming took off 1 base at V and 13 bases at J, with 11 bases between the two ends. The germline CDR1 and CDR2 sequences are SGHAT and FQNNGV. CDR3 length: 13 residues. The CDR3 protein is CASSLVRTAPLHF. CDR3 bases: TGTGCCAGCAGCTTAGTCCGGACAGCTCCCCTCCACTTT. The full variable domain, in which reference TRBV11-2 and TRBJ1-6 provide the parts outside the CDR3, is EAGVAQSPRYKIIEKRQSVAFWCNPISGHATLYWYQQILGQGPKLLIQFQNNGVVDDSQLPKDRFSAERLKGVDSTLKIQPAKLEDSAVYLCASSLVRTAPLHFGNGTRLTVT.

V and J are TRBV5-6 and TRBJ2-3; D perhaps matches TRBD2 (5 bases). Germline CDR1 is SGHDT and CDR2 is YYEEEE. V was shortened by 2 bases and J by 0 bases, with 13 bases between the two germline ends. The CDR3 contains 16 residues. This CDR3 is CASSFTGRTSTDTQYF. The CDR3 region has the DNA TGTGCCAGCAGCTTCACCGGACGGACTAGCACAGATACGCAGTATTTT.

This clone was detected only once. J is TRBJ2-1 and V is TRBV3-1 (or the pseudogene TRBV3-2), with 9 bases lining up with TRBD2. The CDR3 is 14 residues long. With V trimmed by 2 bases and J by 6 bases, 2 bases remained unmatched. Germline lookup yields CDR1 LGHDT and CDR2 YNNKEL (reference sequence). The CDR3 loop reads CASSQTSGSNEQFF. The CDR3 DNA reads TGTGCCAGCAGCCAAACTAGCGGGTCCAATGAGCAGTTCTTC.

The chain employs TRBV30 and TRBJ2-3, with a weak D call TRBD1 (5 bases). The CDR3 has 14 residues. The germline V gene encodes CDR1 GTSNPN and CDR2 SVGIG (reference sequence). V gave up 5 bases and J gave up 3 bases, with 15 bases separating them. The CDR3: CAWGAGMVTDTQYF. In nucleotides, the CDR3 is TGTGCCTGGGGTGCAGGGATGGTTACAGATACGCAGTATTTT.

The CDR3: CASSQTFAGPGETQYF. For the CDR3, the DNA is TGTGCCAGCAGCCAAACCTTCGCGGGACCAGGGGAGACCCAGTACTTC. The chain joins TRBV3-1 (or the pseudogene TRBV3-2) to TRBJ2-5; TRBD2 might be the D (6 bases). This CDR3 has 16 amino acids. Germline assignment: CDR1 LGHDT and CDR2 YNNKEL (reference sequence). The V end lost 2 bases, the J end lost 5 bases, and 18 bases lay between the germline ends.

This chain links TRBV12-3 or TRBV12-4 with TRBJ1-2, with no clear D. The CDR3 covers 13 residues. V was shortened by 6 bases and J by 2 bases, with 10 bases between the two germline ends. CDR3 in amino acids: CASSDDGNYGYTF. CDR3 DNA sequence: TGTGCCAGCAGCGACGACGGGAACTATGGCTACACCTTC.

V and J are TRBV5-8 and TRBJ1-1; D not certain. Trimming shortened V by 2 bases and J by 5 bases, and 16 bases separated the two germline ends. CDR3 length: 15 amino acids. CDR1 and CDR2 from the germline V gene are SGHTS and YDEGEE. CDR3 residues: CASSFFRGSGTEAFF. The DNA of the CDR3 is TGTGCCAGCAGCTTTTTCCGGGGTAGTGGTACTGAAGCTTTCTTT.

This chain links TRBV5-1 with TRBJ2-1; 7 bases line up with TRBD2. The germline V gene encodes CDR1 SGHRS and CDR2 YFSETQ. The CDR3 length is 12 residues. V was clipped by 2 bases and J by 10 bases; unmatched bases: 3. CDR3 loop: CASSFREGEQFF. The CDR3 DNA sequence: TGCGCCAGCAGCTTTAGGGAGGGCGAGCAGTTCTTC.

CDR3 sequence: CASSYSTDSANEKLFF. As DNA, the CDR3 is TGTGCCAGCAGTTACTCGACCGACAGCGCTAATGAAAAACTGTTTTTT. The chain uses TRBV6-6 and TRBJ1-4; TRBD1 might be the D (5 bases). Trimming took off 0 bases at V and 3 bases at J, with 11 bases between the two ends. This CDR3 is 16 amino acids long. Looked up from germline, CDR1 is MNHNY and CDR2 is SVGAGI (reference sequence).

The CDR3 region has the DNA TGTGCCAGCAGAGACGGGTATAATGAAAAACTGTTTTTT. It yields the protein CASRDGYNEKLFF. The rearrangement links TRBV12-3 or TRBV12-4 to TRBJ1-4; no definite D call. Trimming stripped 6 bases from V and 4 bases from J, with 9 bases between. CDR3 length: 13 amino acids.

This chain uses TRBV3-1 (or the pseudogene TRBV3-2) with TRBJ2-2; maybe TRBD1 (5 bases). The germline V and J ends were trimmed by 1 base and 5 bases, with 17 bases remaining between them. This CDR3 comprises 17 residues. The V gene's germline CDR1 is LGHDT and CDR2 YNNKEL (reference sequence). The CDR3 reads CASSQGAAGPRTGELFF. In nucleotides, the CDR3 is TGTGCCAGCAGCCAAGGGGCGGCAGGGCCGCGAACCGGGGAGCTGTTTTTT.

CDR3: CASSRDSGRSSYEQYF. As DNA, the CDR3 is TGTGCCAGCAGCAGGGACTCCGGAAGGAGCTCCTACGAGCAGTACTTC. The genes are TRBV7-2 and TRBJ2-7, with D maybe TRBD2 (6 bases). Germline V gives CDR1 SGHTA, CDR2 FQGNSA. This CDR3 has 16 amino acids. V was clipped by 5 bases and J by 0 bases, with 17 bases between them.

This sequence joins TRBV19 and TRBJ2-7; 7 positions agree with TRBD1. Germline V gene sequence: CDR1 LNHDA, CDR2 SQIVND (reference sequence). The CDR3 is 16 amino acids. V trimming: 6 bases; J trimming: 0 bases; junction bases outside the gene matches: 11. The CDR3 region is CASSQRPGTASYEQYF. CDR3 coding DNA: TGTGCCAGTAGCCAGAGACCCGGGACAGCCTCCTACGAGCAGTACTTC.

This chain links TRBV7-9 with TRBJ1-1; D is uncertain. The germline V and J ends were trimmed by 1 base and 5 bases, with 8 bases remaining between them. The length of the CDR3 is 13 residues. Germline V CDR1 and CDR2: SEHNR, FQNEAQ (reference sequence). CDR3 sequence reads: CASSLDSVTEAFF. CDR3 DNA sequence: TGTGCCAGCAGCTTAGACTCCGTTACTGAAGCTTTCTTT.